The entry below describes one TCR beta chain. This clone's antigen is unknown. Base quality data are lacking; no much larger clone is found one base away. The CDR3 holds 14 amino acids from the cysteine to the phenylalanine. This entry keeps only the CDR3 DNA: 42 bases, framed from base 1. Trimming leaves V shorter by 5 bases and J shorter by 4 bases, with the junction holding 5 bases beyond the gene matches. Reading the germline V gene gives CDR1 SGHTA and CDR2 FQGTGA. This sample was taken from a study of blood T cell repertoires in COVID-19 (dated by TCRdb to about 2020). About the investigation overall: Collaborator samples came from the United States, Italy and Spain and covered acute and convalescent phases of COVID-19. The prospective study material was composed of cDNA or gDNA derived from T cells, B-cell-depleted T cells, or PBMCs. Subjects who had been exposed to COVID-19, were actively infected with it, or had recovered from it provided the deeply sampled blood TCRbeta repertoires that made up the dataset. The repertoires were released in a freely available public database intended as a resource for research on the immune response to SARS-CoV-2. The samples were drawn from two sources: the first 160 participants of the ongoing ImmuneRACE study, and fewer than 1,500 subjects contributed by 6 global collaborators. Sample metadata almost always included a de-identified subject ID, COVID-19 status, age in years and sex. HLA class I and class II types, where available, came from metadata supplied by the sample provider rather than from assay-based typing. Study-wide findings and limitations: The quantity of clinical and demographic metadata differed by source and by participant and was supplied without curation.

In Seattle, one collaborating source enrolled patients while the infection was active and tracked those patients longitudinally over the course of disease. Whole blood was collected in K2EDTA tubes by collaborating institutions according to the institutions' own protocols. For TCRbeta analysis, collaborators shipped samples as frozen whole blood, isolated PBMCs, or DNA extracted from either of those sample types. TCRbeta CDR3 regions were amplified from genomic DNA using the immunoSEQ Assay, a bias-controlled multiplex PCR. The source study handled its data this way. The number of nucleated cells in each sample was estimated from the amplification of reference gene primers within the assay. To quantify the absolute abundance of each unique TCRbeta CDR3 rearrangement, sequence reads were collapsed and filtered. For each sample, productive Simpson clonality was calculated as the square root of Simpson's diversity index over productive rearrangements. In its TCRdb copy, this immuneACCESS table keeps in-frame sequences only and misses some clones. Where compared with another copy, unresolved V genes explain less than half of these, and the others have no known cause. V, J and clone size reflect that table, while D and trimming were determined from the DNA. The sample records hundreds of thousands of clones, 75% to 85% of which are singletons. The top ten clones comprise 7.5% of the sample.

Sequenced input: peripheral blood. The receptor's source is a woman aged 80 or over with COVID-19, enrolled during active disease. The rearrangement joined TRBV7-3 to TRBJ2-3, and 8 bases in between align with TRBD2. CDR3 sequence: CASSREGSADTQYF. At the DNA level, the sequence is TGTGCCAGCAGCCGGGAGGGTAGCGCAGATACGCAGTATTTT.